This record concerns one T cell receptor (beta chain) sequence. Sequence at one end of the junction differs from germline and may be a read error. This sample is drawn from a study of patients and donors after allogeneic stem cell transplantation. Germline CDR1 reads MGHRA; CDR2 reads YSYEKL. The CDR3 consists of 14 residues. A single record per CDR3 protein comes from TCRdb applying MiXCR to the RT-PCR reads. The table has roughly 150,000 distinct CDR3 sequences, more than 20% seen once. Sequenced material: blood, either unsorted or a sorted T cell fraction (not recorded which). This TCR was sampled from a human donor who was either an allogeneic HSCT recipient or a stem cell or donor lymphocyte infusion donor (not recorded which). It is not recorded whose cells these are; they may come from a transplant donor. The chain joins TRBV4-1 to TRBJ2-7; 8 bases map to TRBD1. CDR3 sequence: CVSSQVQGADEQYF. DNA of the CDR3: TGCGTCAGCAGCCAAGTTCAGGGGGCTGACGAGCAGTACTTC.